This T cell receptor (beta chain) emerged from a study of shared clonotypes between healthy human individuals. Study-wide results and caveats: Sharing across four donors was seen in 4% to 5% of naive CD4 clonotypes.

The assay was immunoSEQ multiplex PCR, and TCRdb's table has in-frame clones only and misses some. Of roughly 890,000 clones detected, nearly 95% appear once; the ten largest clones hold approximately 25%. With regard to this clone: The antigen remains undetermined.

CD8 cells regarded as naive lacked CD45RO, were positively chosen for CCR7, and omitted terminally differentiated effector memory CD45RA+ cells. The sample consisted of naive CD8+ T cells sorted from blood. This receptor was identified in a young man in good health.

CDR3 loop: CASSMTTGYQPQHF. CDR3 in DNA: TGTGCCAGCAGTATGACGACAGGGTATCAGCCCCAGCATTTT. The V gene is TRBV28, the J gene TRBJ1-5; 7 nucleotides match TRBD1. This CDR3 is built from 14 residues. Unmatched junction bases numbered 6, after V lost 5 bases and J lost 5 bases. Germline V gives CDR1 MDHEN, CDR2 SYDVKM.